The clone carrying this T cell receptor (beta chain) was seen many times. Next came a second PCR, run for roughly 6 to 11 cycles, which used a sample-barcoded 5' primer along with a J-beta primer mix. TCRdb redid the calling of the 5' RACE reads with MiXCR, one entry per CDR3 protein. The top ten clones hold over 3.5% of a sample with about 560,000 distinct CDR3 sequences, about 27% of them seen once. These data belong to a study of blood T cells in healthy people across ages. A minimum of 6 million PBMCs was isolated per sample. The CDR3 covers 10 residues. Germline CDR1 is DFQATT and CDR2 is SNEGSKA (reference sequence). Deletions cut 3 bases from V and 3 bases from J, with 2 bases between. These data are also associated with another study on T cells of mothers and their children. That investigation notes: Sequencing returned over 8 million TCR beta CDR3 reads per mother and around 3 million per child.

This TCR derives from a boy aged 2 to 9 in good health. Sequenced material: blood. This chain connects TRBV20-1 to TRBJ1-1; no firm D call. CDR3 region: CSASDTEAFF. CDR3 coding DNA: TGCAGTGCTAGCGACACTGAAGCTTTCTTT.